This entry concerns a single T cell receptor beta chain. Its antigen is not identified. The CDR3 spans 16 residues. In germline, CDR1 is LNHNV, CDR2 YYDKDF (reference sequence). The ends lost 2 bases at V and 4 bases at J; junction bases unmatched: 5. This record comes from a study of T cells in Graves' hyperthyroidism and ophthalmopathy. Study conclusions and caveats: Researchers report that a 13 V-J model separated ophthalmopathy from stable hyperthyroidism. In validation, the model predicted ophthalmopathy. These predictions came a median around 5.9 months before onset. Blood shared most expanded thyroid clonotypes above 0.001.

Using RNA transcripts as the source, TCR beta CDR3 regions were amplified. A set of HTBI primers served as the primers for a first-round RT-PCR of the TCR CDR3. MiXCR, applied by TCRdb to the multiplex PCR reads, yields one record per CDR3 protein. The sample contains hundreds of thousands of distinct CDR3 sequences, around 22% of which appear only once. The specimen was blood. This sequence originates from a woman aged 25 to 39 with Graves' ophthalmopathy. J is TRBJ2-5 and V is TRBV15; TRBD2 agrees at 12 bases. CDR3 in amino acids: CATSRSPLAGGETQYF. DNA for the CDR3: TGTGCCACCAGCAGAAGCCCACTAGCGGGAGGAGAGACCCAGTACTTC.